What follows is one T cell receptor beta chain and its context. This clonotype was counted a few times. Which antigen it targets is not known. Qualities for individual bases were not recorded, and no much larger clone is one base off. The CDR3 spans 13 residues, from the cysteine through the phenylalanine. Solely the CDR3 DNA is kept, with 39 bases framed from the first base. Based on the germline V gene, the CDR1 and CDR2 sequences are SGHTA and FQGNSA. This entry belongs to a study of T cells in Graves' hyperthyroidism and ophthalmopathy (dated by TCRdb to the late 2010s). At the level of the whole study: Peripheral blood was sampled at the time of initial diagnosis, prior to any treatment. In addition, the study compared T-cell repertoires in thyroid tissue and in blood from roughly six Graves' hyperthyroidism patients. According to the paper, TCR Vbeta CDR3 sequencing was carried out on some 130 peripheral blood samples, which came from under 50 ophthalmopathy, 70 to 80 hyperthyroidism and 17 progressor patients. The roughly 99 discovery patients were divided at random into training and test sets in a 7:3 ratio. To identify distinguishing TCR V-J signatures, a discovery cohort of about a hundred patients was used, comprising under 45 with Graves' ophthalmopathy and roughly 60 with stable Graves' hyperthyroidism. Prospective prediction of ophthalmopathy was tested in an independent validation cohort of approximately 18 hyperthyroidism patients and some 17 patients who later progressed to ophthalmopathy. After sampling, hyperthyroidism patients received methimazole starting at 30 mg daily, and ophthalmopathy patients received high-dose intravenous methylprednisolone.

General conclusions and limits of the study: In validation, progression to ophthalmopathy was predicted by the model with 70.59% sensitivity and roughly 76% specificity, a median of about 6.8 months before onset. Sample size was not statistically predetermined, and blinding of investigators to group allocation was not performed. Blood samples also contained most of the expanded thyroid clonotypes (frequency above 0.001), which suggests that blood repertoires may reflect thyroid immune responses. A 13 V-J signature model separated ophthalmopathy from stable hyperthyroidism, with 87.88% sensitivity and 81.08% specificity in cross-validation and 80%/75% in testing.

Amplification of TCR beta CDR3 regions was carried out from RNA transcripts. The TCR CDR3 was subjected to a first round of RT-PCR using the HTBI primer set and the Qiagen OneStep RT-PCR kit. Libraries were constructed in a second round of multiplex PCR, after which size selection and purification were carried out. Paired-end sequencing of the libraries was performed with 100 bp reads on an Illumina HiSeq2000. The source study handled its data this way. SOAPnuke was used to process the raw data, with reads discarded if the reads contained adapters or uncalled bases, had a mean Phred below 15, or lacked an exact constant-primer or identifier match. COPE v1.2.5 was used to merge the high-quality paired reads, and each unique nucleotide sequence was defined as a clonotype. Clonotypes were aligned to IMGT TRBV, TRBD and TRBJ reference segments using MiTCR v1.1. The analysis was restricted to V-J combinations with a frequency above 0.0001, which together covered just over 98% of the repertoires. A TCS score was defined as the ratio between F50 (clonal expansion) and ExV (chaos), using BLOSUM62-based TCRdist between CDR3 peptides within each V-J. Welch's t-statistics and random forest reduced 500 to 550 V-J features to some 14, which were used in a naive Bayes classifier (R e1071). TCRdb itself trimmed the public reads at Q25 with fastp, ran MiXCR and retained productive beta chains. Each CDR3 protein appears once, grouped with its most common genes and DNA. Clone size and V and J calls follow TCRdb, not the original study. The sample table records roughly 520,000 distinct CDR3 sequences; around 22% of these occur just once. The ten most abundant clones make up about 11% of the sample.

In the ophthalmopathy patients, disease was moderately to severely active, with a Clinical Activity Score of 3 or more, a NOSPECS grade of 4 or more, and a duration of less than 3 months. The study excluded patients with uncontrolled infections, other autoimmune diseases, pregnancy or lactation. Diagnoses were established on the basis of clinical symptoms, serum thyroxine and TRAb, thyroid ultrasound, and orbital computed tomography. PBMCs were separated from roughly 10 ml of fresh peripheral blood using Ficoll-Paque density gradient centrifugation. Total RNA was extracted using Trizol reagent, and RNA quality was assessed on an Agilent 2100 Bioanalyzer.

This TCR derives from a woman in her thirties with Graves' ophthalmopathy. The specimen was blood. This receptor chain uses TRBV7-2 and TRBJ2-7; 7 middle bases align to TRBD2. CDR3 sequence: CSTSLGGAYEQYF. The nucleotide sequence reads TGTTCCACCTCCCTGGGAGGGGCCTACGAGCAGTACTTC.